The clone carrying this T cell receptor (beta chain) has only one observation. The sample comes from a study of blood T cell repertoires in COVID-19. Study in general: Donors in the United States, Italy and Spain gave samples during acute or convalescent COVID-19. Nucleic acid was either cDNA or gDNA, and it came from T cells, B-cell-depleted T cells, or PBMCs.

Authors' analysis steps: Reference gene primer amplification gave estimated nucleated cell counts. This table comes from immunoSEQ multiplex PCR, and its TCRdb copy is limited to in-frame clones, with some not included. The DNA gave D and trimming, while V, J and clone size come from that table. The data show about 330,000 clones, more than 75% seen once. The junction had 10 bases not matched to a gene; V was cut back by 5 bases and J by 3 bases. The CDR3 consists of 17 residues. Germline V gives CDR1 SGHRS, CDR2 YFSETQ. The clonotype comes from a woman aged 45-65 years with active or convalescent COVID-19. Source material: peripheral blood. This chain uses TRBV5-1 with TRBJ2-2; 10 bases agree with TRBD1. CDR3 amino acids: CASRPGTGVSYTGELFF. The CDR3 coding sequence is TGCGCCAGCAGACCGGGGACAGGGGTTTCCTACACCGGGGAGCTGTTTTTT.